This TCR beta chain was found in a study of blood T cell repertoires in COVID-19. The overall study: COVID-19 samples collected from the United States, Italy and Spain covered acute and convalescent phases. T cells, B-cell-depleted T cells, or PBMCs supplied cDNA or gDNA.

V shed 3 bases, J shed 1 base, and the junction held 13 bases outside the gene matches. The CDR3 contains 20 residues. The germline V gene has CDR1 SGDLS and CDR2 YYNGEE. Methods used by the authors: Nucleated cell counts were estimated from reference gene primer amplification. Assay: immunoSEQ multiplex PCR; the TCRdb copy retains only in-frame clones and omits some. The V and J calls and the clone size are those of that table, but D and trimming were determined from the DNA. The table has approximately 150,000 clones, 88% seen once; the top ten hold approximately 2.1%. The sequence derives from a man aged 50 to 59 who had recovered from COVID-19. The chain links TRBV9 to TRBJ2-6; 10 bases map to TRBD1. Sample: peripheral blood. CDR3 DNA sequence: TGTGCCAGCAGCGCACTGCCGGGACAGGGGAGGGGGTCTGGGGCCAACGTCCTGACTTTC. Its translation: CASSALPGQGRGSGANVLTF.